This paragraph reports one T cell receptor beta chain. The data belong to a study of blood T cell repertoires in COVID-19. About the research overall: The study drew acute and convalescent COVID-19 samples from the United States, Italy and Spain. Sources were T cells, B-cell-depleted T cells, or PBMCs; the material itself was cDNA or gDNA.

Self-reported history from a screening survey and questionnaire set each donor's cohort. CDR3 length equals 18 residues. Germline-derived CDR1 and CDR2 are SGHRS and YFSETQ. V was clipped by 0 bases and J by 4 bases; unmatched bases: 5. Under the authors' procedure: Reference gene primer amplification in the assay estimated nucleated cell counts. Profiled with immunoSEQ multiplex PCR; TCRdb holds only in-frame clones, not every one. From that table come the V and J calls and clone size; the DNA was used to work out D and trimming. The sample gives roughly 340,000 clones, more than 70% of which show up once; more than 1.5% is in the top ten.

The chain couples TRBV5-1 to TRBJ2-1; TRBD2 agrees at 15 bases. This receptor was obtained from a man aged 40-49 years in a cohort exposed to, infected with or recovered from COVID-19 (not recorded which). Sequenced material: PBMCs or T cells enriched from blood (not recorded which). DNA of the CDR3: TGCGCCAGCAGCTTGGGGACTAGCGGGAGGGCCCTATACAATGAGCAGTTCTTC. Translated: CASSLGTSGRALYNEQFF.